The 16 T cell receptor beta chains below all came from one sample that was sequenced in a study of PD-L1 blockade in urothelial cancer. Here immunoSEQ multiplex PCR was the method, and the copy in TCRdb shows in-frame clones only, minus some. In the table there are 20,000 to 25,000 clones, approximately 82% of which are singletons. Time point in this sample: peripheral blood 6 weeks after treatment start. Here the sequenced sample was PBMCs, taken around atezolizumab (anti-PD-L1) treatment. Receptor source: a man in his sixties or seventies with urothelial cancer.

This clone was detected a few times. The chain carries TRBV18 and TRBJ2-5, with D tentatively TRBD2 (5 bases). This CDR3 contains 15 residues. Germline V CDR1 and CDR2: KGHSH, LQKENI. Trimming pared 2 bases from V and 5 bases from J, leaving 15 bases between. The CDR3 nucleotides read TGTGCCAGCTCACCAAGTCTGGGCGGGCGGGAGACCCAGTACTTC. Amino acid sequence: CASSPSLGGRETQYF.

The chain is built from TRBV18 and TRBJ1-5; 9 bases line up with TRBD1. The CDR3 sequence is 14 residues long. Germline V gene lookup returns CDR1 KGHSH and CDR2 LQKENI. J was trimmed by 4 bases and V by 4 bases; bases with no gene match: 2. The DNA for the CDR3 is TGTGCCAGCTCACAAGGACAGGGGAATCAGCCCCAGCATTTT. Its translation is CASSQGQGNQPQHF. The full variable domain, completed using reference TRBV18 and TRBJ1-5, is NAGVMQNPRHLVRRRGQEARLRCSPMKGHSHVYWYRQLPEEGLKFMVYLQKENIIDESGMPKERFSAEFPKEGPSILRIQQVVRGDSAAYFCASSQGQGNQPQHFGDGTRLSIL.

The rearrangement joins TRBV15 to TRBJ1-5, with TRBD1 identical over 8 bases. The germline V gene has CDR1 LNHNV and CDR2 YYDKDF (reference sequence). This CDR3 is 14 amino acids long. Germline trimming cut 8 bases from V and 7 bases from J; bases unmatched to any gene: 10. CDR3 protein: CATAQGVLGQPQHF. CDR3 DNA: TGTGCCACCGCACAGGGGGTGCTAGGACAGCCCCAGCATTTT.

The chain is built from TRBV5-1 and TRBJ2-5; TRBD2 aligns across 7 bases. This CDR3 comprises 14 residues. CDR1 is SGHRS, CDR2 YFSETQ, per germline. The V segment lost 4 bases and the J segment 5 bases; nucleotides outside the gene matches: 8. The CDR3 sequence: CASSPSGEGETQYF. CDR3 coding DNA: TGCGCCAGCAGCCCCTCCGGGGAGGGGGAGACCCAGTACTTC.

V is TRBV7-6 and J is TRBJ1-4; D not resolved. Germline loops: CDR1 SGHVS, CDR2 FNYEAQ. There are 12 residues in the CDR3. V was trimmed by 4 bases and J by 5 bases, leaving 5 bases between them. DNA for the CDR3: TGTGCCAGCAGCTCCCCGAATGAAAAACTGTTTTTT. It specifies CASSSPNEKLFF.

The chain recombines TRBV2 with TRBJ1-1; 7 positions match TRBD1. The trim removed 6 bases at V and 3 bases at J, leaving 4 bases unmatched. This CDR3 is 13 amino acids long. Germline V gives CDR1 SNHLY, CDR2 FYNNEI. CDR3 sequence reads: CASRLTGDTEAFF. In nucleotides, the CDR3 is TGTGCCAGCAGACTCACAGGGGACACTGAAGCTTTCTTT.

J is TRBJ2-1 and V is TRBV29-1; the match to TRBD1 covers 8 bases. Germline V gene lookup returns CDR1 SQVTM and CDR2 ANQGSEA. The CDR3 is made up of 14 amino acids. V was pared by 2 bases and J by 8 bases, with 8 bases of the junction left unmatched. The CDR3 protein is CSVEPRQGIDEQFF. In nucleotides, the CDR3 is TGCAGCGTTGAACCACGACAGGGGATCGATGAGCAGTTCTTC.

This clone was counted only a few times. This chain links TRBV7-9 with TRBJ1-3; D possibly corresponds to TRBD1 (6 bases). The CDR3 runs to 18 residues. V lost 4 bases and J lost 0, with 19 bases in between. Germline V gene lookup returns CDR1 SEHNR and CDR2 FQNEAQ (reference sequence). The CDR3 protein is CASSSTRGGPHSGNTIYF. The CDR3 DNA is TGTGCCAGCAGCTCCACTAGGGGGGGCCCCCACTCTGGAAACACCATATATTTT. The variable domain in full, with the rest retrieved from reference TRBV7-9 and TRBJ1-3, is DTGVSQNPRHKITKRGQNVTFRCDPISEHNRLYWYRQTLGQGPEFLTYFQNEAQLEKSRLLSDRFSAERPKGSFSTLEIQRTEQGDSAMYLCASSSTRGGPHSGNTIYFGEGSWLTVV.

The CDR3: CASSPLTENTEAFF. In DNA form, the CDR3 reads TGTGCCAGCAGTCCCTTGACAGAGAACACTGAAGCTTTCTTT. This rearrangement joins TRBV27 to TRBJ1-1; D possibly corresponds to TRBD1 (5 bases). This CDR3 comprises 14 residues. CDR1 is MNHEY and CDR2 is SMNVEV in the germline V gene (reference sequence). The V and J ends lost 5 bases and 1 base respectively, with 11 bases between them.

The chain combines TRBV5-1 with TRBJ2-1; D might be TRBD1 (5 bases). Germline V gene sequence: CDR1 SGHRS, CDR2 YFSETQ. Trimming stripped 5 bases from V and 0 bases from J, with 9 bases between. The length of the CDR3 is 14 residues. The CDR3 sequence: CASSRTSSYNEQFF. The CDR3 region has the DNA TGCGCCAGCAGTAGGACAAGCTCCTACAATGAGCAGTTCTTC.

The rearrangement joins TRBV27 to TRBJ2-3; 12 positions agree with TRBD2. The CDR3 loop spans 16 amino acids. Per germline, CDR1 MNHEY and CDR2 SMNVEV (reference sequence). V shed 5 bases, J shed 0 bases, and the junction held 3 bases outside the gene matches. The DNA of the CDR3 is TGTGCCAGCAGTATAGGGACTAGCGGGAGCACAGATACGCAGTATTTT. Encoded protein: CASSIGTSGSTDTQYF.

The genes are TRBV7-3 and TRBJ2-1; the D gene is possibly TRBD2 (6 bases). CDR1 and CDR2 from the germline V gene are SGHTA and FQGTGA. V lost 5 bases and J lost 5, with 16 bases in between. The CDR3 length is 15 residues. CDR3 in DNA: TGTGCCAGCAGCCCCACTGGAGGGACCCACAATGAGCAGTTCTTC. Translation gives CASSPTGGTHNEQFF.

The chain uses TRBV29-1 and TRBJ2-1; 8 nucleotides line up with TRBD2. In germline, CDR1 is SQVTM, CDR2 ANQGSEA. The junction had 8 bases not matched to a gene; V was cut back by 0 bases and J by 7 bases. CDR3 length equals 15 residues. The CDR3, as DNA: TGCAGCGTTGAAGATCCAGCGGGAGTGGTGAATGAGCAGTTCTTC. Its protein product is CSVEDPAGVVNEQFF.

The CDR3 nucleotides read TGTGCCAGCAGCCCCGGACTAGCCAAAGGGTACTTC. Amino acids: CASSPGLAKGYF. The gene calls are TRBV28 and TRBJ2-7; 8 bases agree with TRBD2. Per germline, CDR1 MDHEN and CDR2 SYDVKM. V shed 6 bases and J 12 bases; nucleotides not matched to a gene: 10. CDR3 length: 12 amino acids.

CDR3 protein: CASSLRKGDGRDTDTQYF. The CDR3 DNA follows: TGTGCCAGCAGCTTACGCAAGGGAGATGGGCGGGACACAGATACGCAGTATTTT. The rearrangement uses TRBV5-5 and TRBJ2-3; D is possibly TRBD2 (6 bases). The V end lost 2 bases, the J end lost 2 bases, and 21 bases lay between the germline ends. The length of the CDR3 is 18 residues. Germline lookup yields CDR1 SGHKS and CDR2 YYEKEE (reference sequence). Combining the CDR3 with reference TRBV5-5 and TRBJ2-3 gives the whole variable domain DAGVTQSPTHLIKTRGQQVTLRCSPISGHKSVSWYQQVLGQGPQFIFQYYEKEERGRGNFPDRFSARQFPNYSSELNVNALLLGDSALYLCASSLRKGDGRDTDTQYFGPGTRLTVL.

This clone was detected only once. The chain recombines TRBV5-1 with TRBJ1-1; 7 bases match TRBD1. Germline values: CDR1 SGHRS, CDR2 YFSETQ. The CDR3 extends over 17 amino acids. The ends lost 0 bases at V and 2 bases at J; junction bases unmatched: 10. The DNA for the CDR3 is TGCGCCAGCAGCTTGGAGGGGGCAGGGAGAGGCAACACTGAAGCTTTCTTT. Amino acid sequence: CASSLEGAGRGNTEAFF.